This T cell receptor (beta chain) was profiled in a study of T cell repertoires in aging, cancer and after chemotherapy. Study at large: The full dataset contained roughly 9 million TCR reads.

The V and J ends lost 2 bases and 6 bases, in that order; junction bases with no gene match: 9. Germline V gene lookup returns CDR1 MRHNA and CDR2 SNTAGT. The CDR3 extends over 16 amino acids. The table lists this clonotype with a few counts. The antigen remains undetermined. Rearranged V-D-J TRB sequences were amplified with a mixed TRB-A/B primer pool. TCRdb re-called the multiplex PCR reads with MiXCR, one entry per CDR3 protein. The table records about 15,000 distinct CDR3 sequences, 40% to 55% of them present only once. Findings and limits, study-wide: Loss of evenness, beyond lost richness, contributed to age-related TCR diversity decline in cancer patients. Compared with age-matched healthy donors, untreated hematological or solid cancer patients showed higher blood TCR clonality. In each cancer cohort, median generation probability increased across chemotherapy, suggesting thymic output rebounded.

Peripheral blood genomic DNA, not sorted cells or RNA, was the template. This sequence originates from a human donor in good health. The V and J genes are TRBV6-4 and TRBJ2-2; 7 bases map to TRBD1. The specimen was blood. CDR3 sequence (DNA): TGTGCCAGCAGTGACCAGGGACAGCTCGGGGCCGGGGAGCTGTTTTTT. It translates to CASSDQGQLGAGELFF.